This T cell receptor (beta chain) originates from a study of T cell repertoires in cytomegalovirus infection. Background on the study: In public TCR beta signatures, there were indications of both CMV infection and matching HLA type.

TCRdb re-analysed the reads in MiXCR, keeping a single row per CDR3 protein. The profile shows under 850,000 distinct CDR3 sequences, less than 40% of them singletons. Study-wide results and caveats: The cumulative frequency of public TCR beta families distinguished individuals who carried CMV together with the relevant HLA. The study found HLA-C-restricted CMV-specific TCR beta clonotypes dominating the ex vivo response.

This clonotype was seen more than once but under ten times. Its matching antigen is unknown. The TCR comes from a human donor in good health (CMV status not recorded). Some clones in this sample may be carry-over from other donors' samples. Specimen: PBMCs.

CDR3 bases: TGTGCCAGCAGCTTCGGTAGCGGGCTCTTCACAGATACGCAGTATTTT. Translating it yields CASSFGSGLFTDTQYF. V is TRBV7-2 and J is TRBJ2-3; 7 bases match TRBD2. Germline CDR1 and CDR2: SGHTA and FQGNSA. The CDR3 contains 16 residues. The J segment lost 2 bases and the V segment lost 3 bases, leaving 8 bases of the junction unmatched.